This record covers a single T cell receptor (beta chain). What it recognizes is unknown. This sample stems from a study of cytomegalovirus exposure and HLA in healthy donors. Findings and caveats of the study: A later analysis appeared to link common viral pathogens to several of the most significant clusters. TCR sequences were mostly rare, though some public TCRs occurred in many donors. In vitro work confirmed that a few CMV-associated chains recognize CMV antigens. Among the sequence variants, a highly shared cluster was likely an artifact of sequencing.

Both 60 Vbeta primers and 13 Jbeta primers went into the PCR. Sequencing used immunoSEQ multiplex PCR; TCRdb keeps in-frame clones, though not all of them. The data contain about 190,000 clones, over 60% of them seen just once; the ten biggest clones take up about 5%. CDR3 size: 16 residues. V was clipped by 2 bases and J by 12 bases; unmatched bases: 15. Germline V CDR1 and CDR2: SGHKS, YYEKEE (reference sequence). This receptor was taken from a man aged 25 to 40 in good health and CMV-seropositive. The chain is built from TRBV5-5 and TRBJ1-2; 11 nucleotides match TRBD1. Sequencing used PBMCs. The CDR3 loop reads CASSFTPGQGGLEDTF. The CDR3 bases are TGTGCCAGCAGCTTTACCCCGGGACAGGGGGGCCTAGAAGACACCTTC.